This is a list of T cell receptor beta chains from one sample in a study of CD8 T cells in Susac syndrome. TCRdb passed the immunoSEQ multiplex PCR reads through MiXCR, listing each CDR3 protein once. The sample lists about 180,000 distinct CDR3 sequences; roughly 94% were seen once. The sample comprised CD4+ T cells from PBMCs. These receptors all come from a human donor with Susac syndrome. Each CDR3 is given with its conserved first and last residue. Each record gives: V gene, clone size, D gene, J gene, CDR3 DNA, CDR3 protein. A D gene is named only where the DNA matches it firmly. Clone size is not always given. Where it is, it says once, few, many or a class for expanded clones.

>TRBV20-1|NA|TRBD2|TRBJ2-1
TGCAGTGCTAGACGCGGGAGCGTTGAGCAGTTCTTC
CSARRGSVEQFF
>TRBV7-8|once|TRBD2|TRBJ2-3
TGTGCCAGCAGCCAGGATAGCGGACTAGGCACAGATACGCAGTATTTT
CASSQDSGLGTDTQYF
>TRBV18|NA|TRBD1|TRBJ1-1
TGTGCCAGCTCATATGGGACAGGGGAAGCCCAAGCTTTCTTT
CASSYGTGEAQAFF
>TRBV5-6|NA|TRBD1|TRBJ1-2
TGTGCCAGCAGCTGGGGACAGGAGGATGGCTACACCTTC
CASSWGQEDGYTF
>TRBV25-1|NA|NA|TRBJ1-6
TGTGCCAGCTCACATAGGGAGCCTGGGGGTCCCCTCCACTTT
CASSHREPGGPLHF
>TRBV7-6|NA|NA|TRBJ2-7
TGTGCCAGCAGCCCAGAGCCGGGCGGCCACTACGAGCAGTACTTC
CASSPEPGGHYEQYF
>TRBV20-1|NA|NA|TRBJ1-2
TGCAGTGCGACGAACCGGGACGGACGCTATGGCTACACCTTC
CSATNRDGRYGYTF
>TRBV20-1|NA|TRBD2|TRBJ2-5
TGCAGTGCGGGGCCTAGCGGGGGGTCGGAGACCCAGTACTTC
CSAGPSGGSETQYF
>TRBV3-1|NA|NA|TRBJ1-1
TGTGCCAGCAGCCAAGAAGGGAGCATGAACACTGAAGCTTTCTTT
CASSQEGSMNTEAFF
>TRBV30|once|TRBD1|TRBJ2-7
TGTGCCTGGAGTGGGACAGGGGGTCTCGGCGAGCAGTACTTC
CAWSGTGGLGEQYF
>TRBV28|NA|NA|TRBJ2-1
TGTGCCAGCAGCCCTGGACCCTTGCAGTTCTTC
CASSPGPLQFF
>TRBV9|NA|NA|TRBJ2-3
TGTGCCAGCAGCGTAGCGGAGGGATTCACAGATACGCAGTATTTT
CASSVAEGFTDTQYF
>TRBV29-1|NA|NA|TRBJ1-1
TGCAGCGTTGAAAAGGGAGTGAACACTGAAGCTTTCTTT
CSVEKGVNTEAFF
>TRBV7-9|NA|NA|TRBJ2-5
TGTGCCAGCAGGTCTTTCACCCTCCGGGACGCACAAGAGACCCAGTACTTC
CASRSFTLRDAQETQYF
>TRBV30|NA|NA|TRBJ2-7
TGTGCCTGGAGTGTGGGGGCCGGATCCGAGCAGTACTTC
CAWSVGAGSEQYF
>TRBV6-2/TRBV6-3|once|NA|TRBJ2-7
TGTGCCAGCCGTACGGCCTCCTACGAGCAGTACTTC
CASRTASYEQYF
>TRBV7-8|NA|TRBD1|TRBJ1-2
TGTGCCAGCAGCTTGGGGACAGGGGGTAACTATGGCTACACCTTC
CASSLGTGGNYGYTF
>TRBV30|NA|TRBD1|TRBJ2-3
TGTGCCTGGGGTACAGGGGGAACAAGCACAGATACGCAGTATTTT
CAWGTGGTSTDTQYF